The source of this TCR beta chain is a study of T cell responses to AZD1222 COVID-19 vaccine. General observations from the study: Increases in Spike-specific TCR breadth and depth were seen after two AZD1222 doses. Only 5 or 6 AZD1222 recipients were seropositive at baseline.

Losses at the gene ends were 4 bases for V and 7 bases for J; bases not matched to a gene: 15. The CDR3 covers 16 residues. Germline V gene data show CDR1 as SGHVS and CDR2 as FQNEAQ. Repertoires were generated with immunoSEQ multiplex PCR, while TCRdb's copy carries only in-frame clones and drops some. The sample yields approximately 150,000 clones, approximately 93% seen once. A note on this clone: Its target is not known.

The chain employs TRBV7-8 and TRBJ1-2, with TRBD1 identical over 7 bases. The sequenced sample was peripheral blood, obtained 28 days after the second AZD1222 dose. This clonotype was obtained from an adult who received the AZD1222 COVID-19 vaccine. The CDR3 sequence: CASSSEYRGAGRGYTF. CDR3 DNA sequence: TGTGCCAGCAGCTCCGAATACAGGGGCGCTGGTCGTGGCTACACCTTC.